This TCR beta chain emerged from a study of T-cell memory formation after mild COVID-19 (dated by TCRdb to the early 2020s). Describing the broader study: Most TCR sequence clusters were specific to one of the two donors. Two young, previously healthy adult volunteers made up the cohort, one male and one female. T-cell clones expanding and contracting after mild COVID-19 in two donors were tracked by longitudinal TCRalpha and TCRbeta repertoire sequencing. Paper-wide results and their limitations: From day 15 to 85, contracting clones showed balanced CD4/CD8 phenotypes, whereas a second wave of clones that expanded from day 15 to 37 leaned towards CD4+. Whether the second-wave clones peaking on day 37 were SARS-CoV-2 specific was not confirmed. Some responding clones were detected in pre-infection memory, which suggested that pre-existing cross-reactive memory T cells had joined the SARS-CoV-2 response. Contracting CD4+ clones appeared mostly in the CM and EM memory subsets, whereas CD8+ clones were enriched in EMRA. The study covered only two mild cases, and larger cohorts including severe cases with pre-infection samples were considered necessary.

This clonotype was seen only a few times. This receptor's antigen is unknown. There are no base qualities to consult, and no much larger clone falls within one base. Ficoll-Paque density gradient centrifugation was used to isolate PBMCs. Sequenced using an Illumina NovaSeq 6000. TCRalpha and TCRbeta cDNA libraries were built by 5'RACE with constant-segment primers, adding sample barcodes and unique molecular identifiers. RNA was extracted from every sample with Trizol reagent. Amplification of the libraries took two PCR steps, and the second step added a second sample barcode plus Illumina TruSeq adapters. Libraries were sequenced on an Illumina NovaSeq with 2 x 150 bp paired-end reads. Per the authors' processing: Demultiplexing of reads and collapsing into UMI-guided consensus sequences were performed with migec v1.2.7. Using mixcr v2.1.11, the UMI consensuses were aligned to TRA and TRB V and J templates and assembled into clonotypes. A clonotype was counted as expanded or contracted only if both edgeR and NoisET called the change significant, with noise models trained on biological replicates. For edgeR calls, the cutoffs were a false discovery rate-adjusted p below 0.01 and a log2 fold-change threshold of 1. As an exploratory analysis of dynamics, max-normalized trajectories of the 1000 most abundant clonotypes were examined by PCA with hierarchical clustering. Separately sequenced CD4+ and CD8+ repertoires were used to assign the CD4 or CD8 phenotype of responding clones. Starting from the raw public reads, TCRdb applied fastp trimming at Q25, assembled clones with MiXCR and retained in-frame beta chains. Duplicate CDR3 protein sequences are folded into a single record with the most common DNA and genes. The V and J calls reflect TCRdb's pipeline rather than the authors' work. The sample contains some 310,000 distinct CDR3 sequences, less than 25% of them found a single time. The ten largest clones capture 21% of the sample.

CDR1 and CDR2 were assigned from the germline V gene as MGHRA and YSYEKL. V and J lose 3 bases and 0 bases, and a span of 6 bases separates them. Including the terminal cysteine and phenylalanine, the CDR3 comprises 14 residues. Only the CDR3 region is kept as DNA, spanning 42 bases read in frame from base 1. Recombination linked TRBV4-1 to TRBJ2-1; a confident D gene designation cannot be given. The sample was PBMCs or a T cell subset sorted from them (not recorded which). The receptor was isolated from a man younger than 35 who had mild COVID-19 (a few samples of this study predate the infection). The sample titles of this study are shuffled in the database, so cell type and time point are left out; the donor was told from shared clones. This receptor carries the CDR3 CASSHRASYNEQFF. The nucleotides are TGCGCCAGCAGCCATCGGGCCTCCTACAATGAGCAGTTCTTC.